This T cell receptor beta chain originates from a study of blood T cell repertoires in COVID-19. Study details: Acute-phase and convalescent COVID-19 samples originated in the United States, Italy and Spain.

Libraries were prepared by immunoSEQ multiplex PCR; TCRdb keeps only in-frame clonotypes and omits some of them. The sample carries roughly 430,000 clones, 88% recorded once. Recruitment covered some 25 US areas and drew participants whose ages spanned roughly 18 to 100 years. Membership in each cohort depended on participant-reported clinical history. CDR1 SGHRS and CDR2 YFSETQ come from the germline V gene. The length of the CDR3 is 12 residues. Deletions cut 5 bases from V and 5 bases from J, with 10 bases between. Specimen: PBMCs or T cells enriched from blood (not recorded which). The J gene is TRBJ2-5, the V gene TRBV5-1, with D possibly matching TRBD1 (6 bases). The source is a woman in her thirties or forties with acute COVID-19. CDR3 loop: CASRPRGETQYF. The CDR3 DNA follows: TGCGCCAGCAGGCCGAGGGGGGAGACCCAGTACTTC.